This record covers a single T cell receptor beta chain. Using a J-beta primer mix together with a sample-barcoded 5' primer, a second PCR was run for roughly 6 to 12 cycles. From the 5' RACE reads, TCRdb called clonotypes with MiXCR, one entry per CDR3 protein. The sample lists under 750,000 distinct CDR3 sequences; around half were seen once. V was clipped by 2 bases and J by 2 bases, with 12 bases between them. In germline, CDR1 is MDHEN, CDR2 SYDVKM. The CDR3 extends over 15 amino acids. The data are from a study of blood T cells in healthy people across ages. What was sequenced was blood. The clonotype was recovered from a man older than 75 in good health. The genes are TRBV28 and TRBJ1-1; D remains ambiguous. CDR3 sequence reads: CASSLPMGYNTEAFF. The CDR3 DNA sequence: TGTGCCAGCAGTTTACCCATGGGGTATAACACTGAAGCTTTCTTT.